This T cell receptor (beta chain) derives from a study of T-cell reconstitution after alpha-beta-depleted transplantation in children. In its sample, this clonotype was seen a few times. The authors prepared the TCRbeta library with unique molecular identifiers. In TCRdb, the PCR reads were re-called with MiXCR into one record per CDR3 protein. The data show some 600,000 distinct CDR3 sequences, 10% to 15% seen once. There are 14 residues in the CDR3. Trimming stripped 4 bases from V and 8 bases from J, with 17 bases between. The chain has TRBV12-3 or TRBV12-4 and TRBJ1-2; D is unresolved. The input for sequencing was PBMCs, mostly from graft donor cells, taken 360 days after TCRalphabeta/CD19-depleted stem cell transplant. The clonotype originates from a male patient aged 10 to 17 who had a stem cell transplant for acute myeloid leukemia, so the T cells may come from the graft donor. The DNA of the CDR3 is TGTGCCAGCAGTTCCCCCGCGAAACTTCTCGGCTACACCTTC. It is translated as CASSSPAKLLGYTF.